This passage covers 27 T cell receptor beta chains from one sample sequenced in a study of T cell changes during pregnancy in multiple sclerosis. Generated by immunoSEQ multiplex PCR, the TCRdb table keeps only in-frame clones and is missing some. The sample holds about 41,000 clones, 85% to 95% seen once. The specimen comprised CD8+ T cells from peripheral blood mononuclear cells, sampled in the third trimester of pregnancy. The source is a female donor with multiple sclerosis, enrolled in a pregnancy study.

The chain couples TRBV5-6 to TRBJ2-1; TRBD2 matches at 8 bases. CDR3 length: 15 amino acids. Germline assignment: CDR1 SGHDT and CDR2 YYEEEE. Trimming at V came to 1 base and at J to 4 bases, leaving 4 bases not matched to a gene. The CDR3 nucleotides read TGTGCCAGCAGCTTGTTTAGCGGGACGTACAATGAGCAGTTCTTC. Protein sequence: CASSLFSGTYNEQFF.

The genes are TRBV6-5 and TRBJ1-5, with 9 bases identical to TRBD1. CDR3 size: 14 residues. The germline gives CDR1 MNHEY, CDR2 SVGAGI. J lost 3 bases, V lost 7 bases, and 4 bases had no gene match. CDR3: CASKTGGPNQPQHF. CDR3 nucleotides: TGTGCCAGCAAGACAGGGGGACCCAATCAGCCCCAGCATTTT.

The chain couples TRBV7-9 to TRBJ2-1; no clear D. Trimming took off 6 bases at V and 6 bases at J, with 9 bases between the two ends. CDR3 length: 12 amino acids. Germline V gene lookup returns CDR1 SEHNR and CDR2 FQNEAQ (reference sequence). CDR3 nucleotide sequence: TGTGCCAGCAGAAGAGATTTCAATGAGCAGTTCTTC. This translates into CASRRDFNEQFF. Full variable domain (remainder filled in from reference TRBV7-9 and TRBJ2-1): DTGVSQNPRHKITKRGQNVTFRCDPISEHNRLYWYRQTLGQGPEFLTYFQNEAQLEKSRLLSDRFSAERPKGSFSTLEIQRTEQGDSAMYLCASRRDFNEQFFGPGTRLTVL.

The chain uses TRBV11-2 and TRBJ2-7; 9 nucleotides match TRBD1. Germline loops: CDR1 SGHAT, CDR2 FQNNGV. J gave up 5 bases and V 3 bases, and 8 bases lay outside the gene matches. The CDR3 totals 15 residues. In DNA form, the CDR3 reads TGTGCCAGCAGCTTGGTCGGGACAGGGAACAACGAGCAGTACTTC. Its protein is CASSLVGTGNNEQYF. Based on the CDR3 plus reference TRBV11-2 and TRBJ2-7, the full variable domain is EAGVAQSPRYKIIEKRQSVAFWCNPISGHATLYWYQQILGQGPKLLIQFQNNGVVDDSQLPKDRFSAERLKGVDSTLKIQPAKLEDSAVYLCASSLVGTGNNEQYFGPGTRLTVT.

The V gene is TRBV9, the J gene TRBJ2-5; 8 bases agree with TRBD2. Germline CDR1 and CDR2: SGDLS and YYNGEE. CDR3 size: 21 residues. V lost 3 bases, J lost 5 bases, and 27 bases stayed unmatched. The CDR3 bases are TGTGCCAGCAGCGCCGTTTCCAGTTCGAGCGGGAGCCACCTGAGGGGGGAGACCCAGTACTTC. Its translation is CASSAVSSSSGSHLRGETQYF.

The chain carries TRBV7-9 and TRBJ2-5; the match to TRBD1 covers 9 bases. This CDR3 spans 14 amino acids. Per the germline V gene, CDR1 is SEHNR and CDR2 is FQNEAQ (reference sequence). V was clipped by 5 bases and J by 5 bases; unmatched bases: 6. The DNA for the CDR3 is TGTGCCAGCAGCCCGGACAGGGGTTGGGAGACCCAGTACTTC. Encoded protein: CASSPDRGWETQYF.

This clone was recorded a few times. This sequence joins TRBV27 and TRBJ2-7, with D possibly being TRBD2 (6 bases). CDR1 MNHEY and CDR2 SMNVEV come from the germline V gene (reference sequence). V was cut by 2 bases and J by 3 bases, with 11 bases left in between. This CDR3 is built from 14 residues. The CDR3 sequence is CASSLGDFGYEQYF. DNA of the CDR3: TGTGCCAGCAGTTTAGGGGACTTCGGCTACGAGCAGTACTTC.

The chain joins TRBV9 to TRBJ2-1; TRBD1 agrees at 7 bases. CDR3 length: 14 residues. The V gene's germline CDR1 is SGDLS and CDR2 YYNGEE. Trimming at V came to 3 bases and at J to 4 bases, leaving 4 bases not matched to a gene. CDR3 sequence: CASSAGTVYNEQFF. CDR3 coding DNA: TGTGCCAGCAGCGCCGGGACAGTATACAATGAGCAGTTCTTC.

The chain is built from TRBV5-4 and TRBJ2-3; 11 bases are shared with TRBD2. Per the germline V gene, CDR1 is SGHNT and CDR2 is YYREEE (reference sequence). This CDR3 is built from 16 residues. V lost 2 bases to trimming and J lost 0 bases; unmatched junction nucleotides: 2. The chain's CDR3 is CASSFLAGGSTDTQYF. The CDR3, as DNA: TGTGCCAGCAGCTTTCTAGCGGGGGGCAGCACAGATACGCAGTATTTT. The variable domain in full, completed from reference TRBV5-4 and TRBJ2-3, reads ETGVTQSPTHLIKTRGQQVTLRCSSQSGHNTVSWYQQALGQGPQFIFQYYREEENGRGNFPPRFSGLQFPNYSSELNVNALELDDSALYLCASSFLAGGSTDTQYFGPGTRLTVL.

CDR3: CASSPRQGFTGELFF. CDR3 DNA sequence: TGTGCCAGCAGCCCCCGACAGGGCTTCACCGGGGAGCTGTTTTTT. The chain combines TRBV7-9 with TRBJ2-2; TRBD1 aligns across 7 bases. CDR3 length: 15 residues. Germline CDR1 and CDR2: SEHNR and FQNEAQ (reference sequence). The trim removed 5 bases at V and 4 bases at J, leaving 7 bases unmatched.

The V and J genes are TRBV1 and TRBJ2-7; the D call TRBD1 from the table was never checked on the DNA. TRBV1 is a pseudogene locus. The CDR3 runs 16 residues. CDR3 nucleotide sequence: TGCACCAGCAGCTCCGTCGCGGGACAGACTCCGAGCGAGCAGTACTTC. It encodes CTSSSVAGQTPSEQYF.

CDR3 DNA: TGTGCCAGCAGCTTAGGGACAGGGGGCGCCTATGGCTACACCTTC. Amino acid sequence: CASSLGTGGAYGYTF. The gene calls are TRBV7-9 and TRBJ1-2; TRBD1 agrees at 11 bases. Germline CDR1 reads SEHNR; CDR2 reads FQNEAQ (reference sequence). This CDR3 is built from 15 residues. J gave up 4 bases and V 1 base, and 2 bases lay outside the gene matches.

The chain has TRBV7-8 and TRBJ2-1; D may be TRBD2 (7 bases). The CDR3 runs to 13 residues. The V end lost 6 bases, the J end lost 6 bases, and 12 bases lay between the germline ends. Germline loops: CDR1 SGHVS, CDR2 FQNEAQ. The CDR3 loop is CASSLGGANEQFF. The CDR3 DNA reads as TGTGCCAGCAGTCTAGGGGGGGCCAATGAGCAGTTCTTC.

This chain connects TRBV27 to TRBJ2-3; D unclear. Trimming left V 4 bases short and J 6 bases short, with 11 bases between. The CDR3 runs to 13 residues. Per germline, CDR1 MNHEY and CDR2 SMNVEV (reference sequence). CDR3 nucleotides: TGTGCCAGCAGTTCGCATGTACTTGATACGCAGTATTTT. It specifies CASSSHVLDTQYF.

The CDR3 nucleotides are TGTGCCAGCTCACCGCGGTCGGAGCCGGAGCAGTACTTC. Protein sequence: CASSPRSEPEQYF. The chain is built from TRBV18 and TRBJ2-7; D gene ambiguous. Germline lookup yields CDR1 KGHSH and CDR2 LQKENI. The CDR3 runs to 13 residues. V was pared by 3 bases and J by 7 bases, with 13 bases between.

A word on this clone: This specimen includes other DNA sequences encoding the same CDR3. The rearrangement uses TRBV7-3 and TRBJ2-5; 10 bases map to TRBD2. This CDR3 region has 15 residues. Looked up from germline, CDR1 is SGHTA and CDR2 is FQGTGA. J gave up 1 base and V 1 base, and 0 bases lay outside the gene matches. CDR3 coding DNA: TGTGCCAGCAGCTTAATAGCGGGGGGCCAAGAGACCCAGTACTTC. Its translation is CASSLIAGGQETQYF.

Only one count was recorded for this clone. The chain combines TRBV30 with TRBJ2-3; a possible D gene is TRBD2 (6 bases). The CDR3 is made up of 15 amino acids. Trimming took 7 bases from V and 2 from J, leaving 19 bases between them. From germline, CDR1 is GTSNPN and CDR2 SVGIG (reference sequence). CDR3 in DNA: TGTGCCTCCGAAACGCTGGGGGAGGACACAGATACGCAGTATTTT. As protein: CASETLGEDTDTQYF.

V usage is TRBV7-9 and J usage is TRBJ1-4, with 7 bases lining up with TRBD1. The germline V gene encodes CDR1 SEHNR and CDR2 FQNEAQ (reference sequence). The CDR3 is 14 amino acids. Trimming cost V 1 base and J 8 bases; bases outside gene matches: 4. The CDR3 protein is CASSLGQGPEKLFF. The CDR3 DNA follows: TGTGCCAGCAGCTTAGGACAGGGCCCCGAAAAACTGTTTTTT.

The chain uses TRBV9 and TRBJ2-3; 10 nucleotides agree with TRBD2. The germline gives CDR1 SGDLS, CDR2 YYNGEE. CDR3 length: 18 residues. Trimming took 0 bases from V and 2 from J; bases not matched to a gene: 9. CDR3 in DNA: TGTGCCAGCAGCGTAGCGACAGATAGCGGGGGGCTCACAGATACGCAGTATTTT. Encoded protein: CASSVATDSGGLTDTQYF.

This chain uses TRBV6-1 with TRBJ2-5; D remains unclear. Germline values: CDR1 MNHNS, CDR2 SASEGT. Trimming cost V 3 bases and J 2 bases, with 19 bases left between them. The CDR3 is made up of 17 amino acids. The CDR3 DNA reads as TGTGCCAGCAGTGATTTATTAGGAGCAGTGAGGCAAGAGACCCAGTACTTC. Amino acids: CASSDLLGAVRQETQYF.

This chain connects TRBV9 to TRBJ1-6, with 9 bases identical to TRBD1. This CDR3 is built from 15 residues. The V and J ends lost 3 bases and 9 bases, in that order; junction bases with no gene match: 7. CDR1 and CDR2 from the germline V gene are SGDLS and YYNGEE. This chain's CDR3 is CASSATGTGSSPLHF. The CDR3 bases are TGTGCCAGCAGCGCCACCGGGACAGGGTCTTCACCCCTCCACTTT.

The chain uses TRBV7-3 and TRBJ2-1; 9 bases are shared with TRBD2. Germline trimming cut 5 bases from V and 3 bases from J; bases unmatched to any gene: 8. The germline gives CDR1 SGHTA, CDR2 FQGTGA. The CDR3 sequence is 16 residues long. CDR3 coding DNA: TGTGCCAGCAGCCTCAGCGGGGGGCCTTACTACAATGAGCAGTTCTTC. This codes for CASSLSGGPYYNEQFF.

The CDR3 reads CASSAWGGTYLETQYF. DNA of the CDR3: TGTGCCAGCAGCGCCTGGGGGGGGACCTACTTAGAGACCCAGTACTTC. This chain joins TRBV28 and TRBJ2-5, with 7 nucleotides matching TRBD2. The CDR3 length is 16 residues. The junction had 14 bases not matched to a gene; V was cut back by 6 bases and J by 4 bases. The germline CDR1 and CDR2 sequences are MDHEN and SYDVKM.

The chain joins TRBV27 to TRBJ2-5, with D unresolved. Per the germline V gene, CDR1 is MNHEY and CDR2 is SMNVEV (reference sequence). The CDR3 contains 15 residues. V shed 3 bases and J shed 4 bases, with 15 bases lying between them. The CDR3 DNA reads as TGTGCCAGCAGTTTTCTTGGGCCGAGCTCAGAGACCCAGTACTTC. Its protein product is CASSFLGPSSETQYF.

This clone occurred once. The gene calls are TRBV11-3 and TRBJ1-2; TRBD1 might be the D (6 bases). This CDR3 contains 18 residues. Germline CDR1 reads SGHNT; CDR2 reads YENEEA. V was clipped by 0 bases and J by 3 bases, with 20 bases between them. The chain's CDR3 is CASSLDPFKTGLDYGYTF. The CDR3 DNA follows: TGTGCCAGCAGCTTAGATCCCTTCAAAACAGGGTTGGACTATGGCTACACCTTC.

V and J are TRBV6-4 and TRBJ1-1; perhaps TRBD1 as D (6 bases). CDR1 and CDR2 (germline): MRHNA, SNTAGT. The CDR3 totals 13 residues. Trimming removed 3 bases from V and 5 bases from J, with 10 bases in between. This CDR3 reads CASSERTETEAFF. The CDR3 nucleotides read TGTGCCAGCAGTGAAAGGACAGAGACTGAAGCTTTCTTT.

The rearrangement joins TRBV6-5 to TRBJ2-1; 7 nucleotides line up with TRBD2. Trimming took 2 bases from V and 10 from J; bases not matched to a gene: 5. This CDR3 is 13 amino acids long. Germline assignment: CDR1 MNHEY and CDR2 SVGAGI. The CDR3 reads CASSYLAGEEQFF. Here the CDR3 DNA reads TGTGCCAGCAGTTACCTTGCGGGAGAAGAGCAGTTCTTC.